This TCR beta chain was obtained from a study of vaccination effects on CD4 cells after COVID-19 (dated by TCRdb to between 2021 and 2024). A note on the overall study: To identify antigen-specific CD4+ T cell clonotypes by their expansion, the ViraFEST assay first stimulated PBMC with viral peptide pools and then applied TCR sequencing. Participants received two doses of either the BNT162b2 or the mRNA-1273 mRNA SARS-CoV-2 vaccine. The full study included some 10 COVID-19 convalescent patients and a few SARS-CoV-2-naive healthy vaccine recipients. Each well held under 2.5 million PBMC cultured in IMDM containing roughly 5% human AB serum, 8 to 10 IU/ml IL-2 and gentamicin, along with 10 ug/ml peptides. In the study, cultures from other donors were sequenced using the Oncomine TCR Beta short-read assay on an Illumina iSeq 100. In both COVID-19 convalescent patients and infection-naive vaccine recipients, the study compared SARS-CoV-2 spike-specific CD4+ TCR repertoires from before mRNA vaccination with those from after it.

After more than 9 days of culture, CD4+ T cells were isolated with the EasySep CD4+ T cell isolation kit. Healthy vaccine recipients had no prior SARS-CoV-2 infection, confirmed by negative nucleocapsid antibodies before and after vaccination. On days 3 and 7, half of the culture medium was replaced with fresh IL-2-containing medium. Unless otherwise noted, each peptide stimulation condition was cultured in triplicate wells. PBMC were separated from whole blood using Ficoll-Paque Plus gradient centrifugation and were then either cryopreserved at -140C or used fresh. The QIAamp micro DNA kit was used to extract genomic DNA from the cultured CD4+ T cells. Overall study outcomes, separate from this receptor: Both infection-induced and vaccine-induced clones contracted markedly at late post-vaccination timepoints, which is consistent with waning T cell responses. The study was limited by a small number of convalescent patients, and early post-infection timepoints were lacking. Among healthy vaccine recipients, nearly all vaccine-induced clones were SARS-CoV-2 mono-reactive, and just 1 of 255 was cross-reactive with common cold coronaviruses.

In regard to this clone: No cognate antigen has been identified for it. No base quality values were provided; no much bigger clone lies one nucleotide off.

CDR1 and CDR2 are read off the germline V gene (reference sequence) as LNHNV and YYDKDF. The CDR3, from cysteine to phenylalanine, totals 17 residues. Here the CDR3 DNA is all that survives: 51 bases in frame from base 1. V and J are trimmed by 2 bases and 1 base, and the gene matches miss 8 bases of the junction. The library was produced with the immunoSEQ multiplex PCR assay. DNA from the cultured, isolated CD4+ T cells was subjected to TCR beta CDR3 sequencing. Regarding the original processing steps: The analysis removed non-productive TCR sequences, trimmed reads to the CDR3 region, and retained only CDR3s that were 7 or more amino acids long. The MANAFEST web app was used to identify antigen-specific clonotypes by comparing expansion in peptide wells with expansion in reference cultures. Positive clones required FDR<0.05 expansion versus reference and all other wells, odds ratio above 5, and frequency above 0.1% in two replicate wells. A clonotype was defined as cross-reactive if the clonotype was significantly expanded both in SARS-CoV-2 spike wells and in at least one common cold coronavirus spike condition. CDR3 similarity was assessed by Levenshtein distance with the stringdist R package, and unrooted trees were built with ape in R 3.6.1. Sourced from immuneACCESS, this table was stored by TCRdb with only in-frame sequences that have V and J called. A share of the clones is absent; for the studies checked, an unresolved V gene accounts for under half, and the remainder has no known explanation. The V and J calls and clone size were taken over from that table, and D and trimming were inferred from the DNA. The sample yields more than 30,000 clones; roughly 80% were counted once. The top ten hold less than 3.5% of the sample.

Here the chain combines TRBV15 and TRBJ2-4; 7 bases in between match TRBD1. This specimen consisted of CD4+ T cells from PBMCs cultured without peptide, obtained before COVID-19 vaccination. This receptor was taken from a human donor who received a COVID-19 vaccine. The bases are TGTGCCACCAGCAGACCCACGACAGGGTGGGCCAAAAACATTCAGTACTTC. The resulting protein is CATSRPTTGWAKNIQYF. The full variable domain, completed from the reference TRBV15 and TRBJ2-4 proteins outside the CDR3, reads DAMVIQNPRYQVTQFGKPVTLSCSQTLNHNVMYWYQQKSSQAPKLLFHYYDKDFNNEADTPDNFQSRRPNTSFCFLDIRSPGLGDTAMYLCATSRPTTGWAKNIQYFGAGTRLSVL.